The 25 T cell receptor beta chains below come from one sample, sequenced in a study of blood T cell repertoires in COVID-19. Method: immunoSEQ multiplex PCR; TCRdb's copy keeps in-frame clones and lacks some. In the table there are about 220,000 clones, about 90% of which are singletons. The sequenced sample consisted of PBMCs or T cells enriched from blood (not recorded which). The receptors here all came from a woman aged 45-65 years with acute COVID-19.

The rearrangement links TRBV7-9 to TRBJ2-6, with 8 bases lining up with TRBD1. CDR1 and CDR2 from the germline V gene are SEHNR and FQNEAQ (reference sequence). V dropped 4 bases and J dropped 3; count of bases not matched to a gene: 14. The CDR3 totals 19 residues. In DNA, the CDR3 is TGTGCCAGCAGCTCACTAGGCCGACAGGGGAAGAGTGGGGCCAACGTCCTGACTTTC. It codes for CASSSLGRQGKSGANVLTF.

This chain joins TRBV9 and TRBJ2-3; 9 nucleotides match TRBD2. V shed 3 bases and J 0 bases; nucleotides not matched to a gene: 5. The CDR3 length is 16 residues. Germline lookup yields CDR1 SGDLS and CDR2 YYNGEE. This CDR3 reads CASSEGTSPSTDTQYF. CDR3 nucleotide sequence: TGTGCCAGCAGCGAGGGGACTAGCCCTAGCACAGATACGCAGTATTTT.

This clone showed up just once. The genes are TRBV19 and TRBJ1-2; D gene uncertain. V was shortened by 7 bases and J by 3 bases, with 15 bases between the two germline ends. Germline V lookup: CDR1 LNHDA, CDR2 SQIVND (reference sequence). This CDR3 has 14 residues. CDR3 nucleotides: TGTGCCAGTACCAAACCGGGAATCGACTATGGCTACACCTTC. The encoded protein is CASTKPGIDYGYTF.

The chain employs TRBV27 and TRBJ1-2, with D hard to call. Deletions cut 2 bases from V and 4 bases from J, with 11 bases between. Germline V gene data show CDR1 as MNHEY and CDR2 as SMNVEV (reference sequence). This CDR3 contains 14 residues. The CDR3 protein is CASSLVYPGYGYTF. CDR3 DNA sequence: TGTGCCAGCAGTTTAGTTTACCCCGGCTATGGCTACACCTTC.

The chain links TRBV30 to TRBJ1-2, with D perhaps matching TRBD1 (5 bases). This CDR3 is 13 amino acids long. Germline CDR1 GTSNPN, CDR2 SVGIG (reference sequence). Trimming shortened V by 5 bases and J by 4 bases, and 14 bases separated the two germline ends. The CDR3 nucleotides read TGTGCCTGGGCGTGGGGGGGAAGCTATGGCTACACCTTC. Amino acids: CAWAWGGSYGYTF.

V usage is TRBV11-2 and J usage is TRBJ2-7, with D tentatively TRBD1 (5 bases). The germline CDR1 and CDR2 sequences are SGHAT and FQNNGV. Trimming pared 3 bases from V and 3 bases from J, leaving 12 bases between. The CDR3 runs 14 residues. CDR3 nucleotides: TGTGCCAGCAGCTTCTCAGGGAAAGACTACGAGCAGTACTTC. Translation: CASSFSGKDYEQYF.

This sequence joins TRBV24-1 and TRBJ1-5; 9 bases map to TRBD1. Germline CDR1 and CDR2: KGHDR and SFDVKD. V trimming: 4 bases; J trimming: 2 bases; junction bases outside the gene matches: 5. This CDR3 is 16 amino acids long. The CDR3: CATSDPRQGGNQPQHF. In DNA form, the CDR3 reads TGTGCCACCAGTGACCCCCGACAGGGGGGCAATCAGCCCCAGCATTTT.

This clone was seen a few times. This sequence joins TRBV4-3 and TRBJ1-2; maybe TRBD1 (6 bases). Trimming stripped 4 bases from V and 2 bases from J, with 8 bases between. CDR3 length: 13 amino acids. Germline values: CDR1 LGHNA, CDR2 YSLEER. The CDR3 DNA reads TGCGCCAGCAGCCGGACAGTCAACTATGGCTACACCTTC. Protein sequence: CASSRTVNYGYTF.

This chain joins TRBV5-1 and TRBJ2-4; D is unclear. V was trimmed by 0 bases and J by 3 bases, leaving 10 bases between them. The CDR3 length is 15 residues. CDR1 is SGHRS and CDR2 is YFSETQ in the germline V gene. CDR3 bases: TGCGCCAGCAGCTTGGATGGCAGTCGCAAAAACATTCAGTACTTC. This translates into CASSLDGSRKNIQYF.

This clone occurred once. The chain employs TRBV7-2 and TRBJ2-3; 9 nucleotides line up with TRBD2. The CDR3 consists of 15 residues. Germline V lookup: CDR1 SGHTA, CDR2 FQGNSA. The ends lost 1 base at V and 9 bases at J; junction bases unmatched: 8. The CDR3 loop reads CASSLGNSGSGTQYF. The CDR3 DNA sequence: TGTGCCAGCAGCTTAGGTAATAGCGGGAGCGGCACGCAGTATTTT.

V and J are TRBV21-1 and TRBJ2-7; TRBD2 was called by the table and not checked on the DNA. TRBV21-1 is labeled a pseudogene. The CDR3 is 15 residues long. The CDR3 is CASSRTSGRTREQYF. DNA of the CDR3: TGTGCCAGCAGCAGGACTAGCGGGAGAACGAGGGAGCAGTACTTC.

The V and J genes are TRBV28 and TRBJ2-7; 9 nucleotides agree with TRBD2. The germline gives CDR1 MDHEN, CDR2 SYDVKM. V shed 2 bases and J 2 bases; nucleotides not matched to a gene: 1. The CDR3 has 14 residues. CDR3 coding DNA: TGTGCCAGCAGTTTAAGACTAGCGGCCTACGAGCAGTACTTC. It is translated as CASSLRLAAYEQYF. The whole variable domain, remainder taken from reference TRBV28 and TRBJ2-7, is DVKVTQSSRYLVKRTGEKVFLECVQDMDHENMFWYRQDPGLGLRLIYFSYDVKMKEKGDIPEGYSVSREKKERFSLILESASTNQTSMYLCASSLRLAAYEQYFGPGTRLTVT.

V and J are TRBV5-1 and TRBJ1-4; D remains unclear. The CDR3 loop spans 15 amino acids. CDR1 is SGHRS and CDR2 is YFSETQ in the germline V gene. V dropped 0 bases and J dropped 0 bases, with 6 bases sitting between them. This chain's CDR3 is CASSLALATNEKLFF. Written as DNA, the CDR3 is TGCGCCAGCAGCTTGGCTCTTGCAACTAATGAAAAACTGTTTTTT.

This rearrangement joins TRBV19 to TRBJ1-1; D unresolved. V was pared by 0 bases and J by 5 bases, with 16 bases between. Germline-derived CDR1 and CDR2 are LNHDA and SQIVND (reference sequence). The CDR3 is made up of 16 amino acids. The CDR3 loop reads CASSIDLGVRRTEAFF. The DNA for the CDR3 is TGTGCCAGTAGTATAGATCTCGGGGTACGTCGGACTGAAGCTTTCTTT.

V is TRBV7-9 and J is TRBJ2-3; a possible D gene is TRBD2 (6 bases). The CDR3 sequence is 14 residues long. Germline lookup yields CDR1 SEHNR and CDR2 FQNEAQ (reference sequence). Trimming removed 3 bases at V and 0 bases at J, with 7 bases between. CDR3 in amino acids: CASSLDYSTDTQYF. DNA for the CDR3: TGTGCCAGCAGCTTGGACTACAGCACAGATACGCAGTATTTT.

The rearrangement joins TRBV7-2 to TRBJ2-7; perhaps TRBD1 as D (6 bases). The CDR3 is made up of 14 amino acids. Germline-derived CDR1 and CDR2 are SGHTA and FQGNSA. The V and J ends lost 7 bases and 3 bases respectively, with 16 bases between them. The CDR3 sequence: CASTPGTYYYEQYF. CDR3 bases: TGTGCCAGCACCCCTGGGACATACTACTACGAGCAGTACTTC.

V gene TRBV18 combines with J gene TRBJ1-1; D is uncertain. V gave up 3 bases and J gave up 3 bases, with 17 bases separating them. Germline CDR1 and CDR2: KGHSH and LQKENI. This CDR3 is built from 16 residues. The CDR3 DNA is TGTGCCAGCTCACCGGAAGAGGGCTATGTCGACACTGAAGCTTTCTTT. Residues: CASSPEEGYVDTEAFF.

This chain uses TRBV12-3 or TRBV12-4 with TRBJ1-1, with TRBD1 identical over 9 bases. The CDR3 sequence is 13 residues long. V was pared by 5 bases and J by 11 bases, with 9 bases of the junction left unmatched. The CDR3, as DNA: TGTGCCAGCAGTATACAGGGGGCGGTGAAGGCTTTCTTT. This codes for CASSIQGAVKAFF.

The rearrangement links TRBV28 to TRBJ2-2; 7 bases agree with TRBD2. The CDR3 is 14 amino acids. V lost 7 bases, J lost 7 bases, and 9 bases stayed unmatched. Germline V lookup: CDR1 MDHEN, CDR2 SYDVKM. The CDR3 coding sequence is TGTGCCAGCAACGCCCCCGGGGAGGGCGGGGAGCTGTTTTTT. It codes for CASNAPGEGGELFF.

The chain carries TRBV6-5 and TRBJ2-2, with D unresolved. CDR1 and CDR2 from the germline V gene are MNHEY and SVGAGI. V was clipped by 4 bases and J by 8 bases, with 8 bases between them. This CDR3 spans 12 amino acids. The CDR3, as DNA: TGTGCCAGCAGTTCCCCCGGGGGGGAGCTGTTTTTT. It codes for CASSSPGGELFF.

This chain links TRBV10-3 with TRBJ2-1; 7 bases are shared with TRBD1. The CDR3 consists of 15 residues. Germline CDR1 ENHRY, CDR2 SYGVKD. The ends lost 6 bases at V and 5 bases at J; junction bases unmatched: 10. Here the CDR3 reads CAIRLTGSTNNEQFF. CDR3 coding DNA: TGTGCCATCAGATTGACAGGGAGTACCAACAATGAGCAGTTCTTC.

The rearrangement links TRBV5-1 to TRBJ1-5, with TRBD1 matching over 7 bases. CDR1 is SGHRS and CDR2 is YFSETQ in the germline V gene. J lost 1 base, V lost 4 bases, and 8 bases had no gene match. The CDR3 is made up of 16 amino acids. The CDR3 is CASSLGGPRSNQPQHF. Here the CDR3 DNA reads TGCGCCAGCAGCCTAGGGGGCCCCCGAAGCAATCAGCCCCAGCATTTT.

DNA for the CDR3: TGTGCCAGCAGGATACGCCCCGGGACAGGGGGAAATGAGCAGTTCTTC. Protein sequence: CASRIRPGTGGNEQFF. The chain employs TRBV27 and TRBJ2-1, with 11 bases fitting TRBD1. The CDR3 runs to 16 residues. V trimming: 6 bases; J trimming: 7 bases; junction bases outside the gene matches: 11. The germline gives CDR1 MNHEY, CDR2 SMNVEV (reference sequence).

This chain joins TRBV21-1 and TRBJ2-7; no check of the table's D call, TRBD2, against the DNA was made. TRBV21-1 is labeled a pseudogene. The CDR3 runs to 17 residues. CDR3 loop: CASSMPIGRQTEYEQYF. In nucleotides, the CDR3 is TGTGCCAGCAGCATGCCGATCGGGAGACAGACTGAATACGAGCAGTACTTC.

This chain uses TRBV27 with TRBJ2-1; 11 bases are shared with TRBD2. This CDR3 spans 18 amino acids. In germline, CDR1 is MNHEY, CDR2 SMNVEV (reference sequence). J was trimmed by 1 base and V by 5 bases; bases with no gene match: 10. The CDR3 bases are TGTGCCAGCAGTCCCCTCGCATTAGCGGGAGGGTCCTACAATGAGCAGTTCTTC. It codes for CASSPLALAGGSYNEQFF.